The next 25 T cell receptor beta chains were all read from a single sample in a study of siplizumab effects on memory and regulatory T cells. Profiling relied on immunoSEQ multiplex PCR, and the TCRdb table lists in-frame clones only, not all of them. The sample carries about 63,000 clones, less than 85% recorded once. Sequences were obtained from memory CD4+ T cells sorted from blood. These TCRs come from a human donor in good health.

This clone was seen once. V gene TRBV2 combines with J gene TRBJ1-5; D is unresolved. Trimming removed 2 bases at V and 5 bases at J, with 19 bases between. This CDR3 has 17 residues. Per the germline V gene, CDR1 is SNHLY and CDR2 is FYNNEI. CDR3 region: CASSEPYSGDNDQPQHF. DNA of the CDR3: TGTGCCAGCAGTGAACCGTATTCTGGAGATAACGATCAGCCCCAGCATTTT.

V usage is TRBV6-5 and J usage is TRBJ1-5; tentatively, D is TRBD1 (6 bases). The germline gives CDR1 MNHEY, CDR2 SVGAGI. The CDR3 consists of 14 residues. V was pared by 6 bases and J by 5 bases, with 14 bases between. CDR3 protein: CASSQRTVYQPQHF. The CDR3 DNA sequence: TGTGCCAGCAGCCAACGGACAGTTTATCAGCCCCAGCATTTT.

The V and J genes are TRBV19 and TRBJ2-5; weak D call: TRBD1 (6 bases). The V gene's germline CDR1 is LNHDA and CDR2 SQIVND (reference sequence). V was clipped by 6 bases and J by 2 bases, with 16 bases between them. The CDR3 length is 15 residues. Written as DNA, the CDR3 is TGTGCCAGTAGCAGTCTGGGTCAGGGGCAAGAGACCCAGTACTTC. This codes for CASSSLGQGQETQYF.

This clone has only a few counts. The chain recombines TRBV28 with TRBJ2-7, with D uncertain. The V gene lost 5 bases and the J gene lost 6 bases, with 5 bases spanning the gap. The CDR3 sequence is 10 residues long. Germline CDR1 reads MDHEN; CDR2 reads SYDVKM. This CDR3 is CASSHVEQYF. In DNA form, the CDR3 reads TGTGCCAGCAGTCACGTCGAGCAGTACTTC.

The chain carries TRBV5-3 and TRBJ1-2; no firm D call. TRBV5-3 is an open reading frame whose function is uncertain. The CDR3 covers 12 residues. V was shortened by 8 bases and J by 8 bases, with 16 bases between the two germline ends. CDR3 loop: CASSPWPAGYTF. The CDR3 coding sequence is TGTGCCAGCAGCCCGTGGCCGGCGGGCTACACCTTC.

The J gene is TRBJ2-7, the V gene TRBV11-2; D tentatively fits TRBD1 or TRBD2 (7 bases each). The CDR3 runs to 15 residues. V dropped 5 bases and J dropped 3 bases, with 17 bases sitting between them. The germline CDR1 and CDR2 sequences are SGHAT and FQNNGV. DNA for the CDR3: TGTGCCAGCAGCGCAGGGGGGGGACTAAGCTACGAGCAGTACTTC. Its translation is CASSAGGGLSYEQYF.

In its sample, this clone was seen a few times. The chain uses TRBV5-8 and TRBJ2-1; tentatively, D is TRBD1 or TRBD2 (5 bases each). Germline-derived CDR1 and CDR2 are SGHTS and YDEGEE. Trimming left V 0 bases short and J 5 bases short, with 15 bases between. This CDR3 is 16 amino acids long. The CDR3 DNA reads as TGTGCCAGCAGCTTGGGCTGGGGCAGGGACCACAATGAGCAGTTCTTC. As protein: CASSLGWGRDHNEQFF.

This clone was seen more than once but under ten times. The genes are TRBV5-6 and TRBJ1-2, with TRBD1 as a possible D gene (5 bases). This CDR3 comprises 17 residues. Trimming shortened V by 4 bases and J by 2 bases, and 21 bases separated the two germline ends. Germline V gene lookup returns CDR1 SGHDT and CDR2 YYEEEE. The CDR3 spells CASSRGEGRGLNYGYTF. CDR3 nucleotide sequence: TGTGCCAGCAGCCGCGGCGAGGGGCGCGGCCTGAACTATGGCTACACCTTC.

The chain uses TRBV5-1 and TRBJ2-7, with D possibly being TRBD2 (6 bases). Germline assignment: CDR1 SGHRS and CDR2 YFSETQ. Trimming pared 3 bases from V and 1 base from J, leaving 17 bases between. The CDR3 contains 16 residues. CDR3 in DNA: TGCGCCAGCAGCTCTGGCCCGGGGACTCGGTCCTACGAGCAGTACTTC. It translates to CASSSGPGTRSYEQYF.

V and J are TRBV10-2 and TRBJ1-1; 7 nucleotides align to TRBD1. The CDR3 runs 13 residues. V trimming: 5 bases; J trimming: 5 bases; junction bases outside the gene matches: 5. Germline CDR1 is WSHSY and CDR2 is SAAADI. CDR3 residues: CASSLGGRTEAFF. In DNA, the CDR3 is TGCGCCAGCAGTCTAGGGGGCCGGACTGAAGCTTTCTTT.

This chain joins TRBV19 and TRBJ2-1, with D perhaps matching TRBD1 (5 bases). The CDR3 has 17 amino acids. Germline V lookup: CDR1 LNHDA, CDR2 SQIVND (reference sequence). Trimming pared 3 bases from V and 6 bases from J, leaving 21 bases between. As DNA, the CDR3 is TGTGCCAGTAGTATCCCCCCTCTCGGACATAGTATCAATGAGCAGTTCTTC. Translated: CASSIPPLGHSINEQFF.

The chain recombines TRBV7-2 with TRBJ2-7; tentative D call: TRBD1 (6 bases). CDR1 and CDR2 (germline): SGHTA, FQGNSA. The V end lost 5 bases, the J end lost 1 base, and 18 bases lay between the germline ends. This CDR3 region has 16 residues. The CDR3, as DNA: TGTGCCAGCAGCAAACCGGGCACCAGGGGTTCCTACGAGCAGTACTTC. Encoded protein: CASSKPGTRGSYEQYF.

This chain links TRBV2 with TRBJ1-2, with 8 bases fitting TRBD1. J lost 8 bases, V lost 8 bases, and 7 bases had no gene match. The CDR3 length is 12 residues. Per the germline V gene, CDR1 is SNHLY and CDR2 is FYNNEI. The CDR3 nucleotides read TGTGCCAGCGGCGACAGGGGAGGGGGCTACACCTTC. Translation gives CASGDRGGGYTF.

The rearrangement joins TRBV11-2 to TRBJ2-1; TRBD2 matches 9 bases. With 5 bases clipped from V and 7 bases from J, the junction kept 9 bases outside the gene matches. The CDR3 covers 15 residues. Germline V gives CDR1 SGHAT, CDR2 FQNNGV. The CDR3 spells CASSVGASGINEQFF. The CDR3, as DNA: TGTGCCAGCAGCGTCGGGGCTAGCGGGATTAATGAGCAGTTCTTC. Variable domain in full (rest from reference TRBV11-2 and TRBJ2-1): EAGVAQSPRYKIIEKRQSVAFWCNPISGHATLYWYQQILGQGPKLLIQFQNNGVVDDSQLPKDRFSAERLKGVDSTLKIQPAKLEDSAVYLCASSVGASGINEQFFGPGTRLTVL.

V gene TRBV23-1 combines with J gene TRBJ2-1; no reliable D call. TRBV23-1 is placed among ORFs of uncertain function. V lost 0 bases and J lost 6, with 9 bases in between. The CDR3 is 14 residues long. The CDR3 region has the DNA TGCGCCAGCAGTCAATCGTTGCGCGGCAATGAGCAGTTCTTC. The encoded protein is CASSQSLRGNEQFF.

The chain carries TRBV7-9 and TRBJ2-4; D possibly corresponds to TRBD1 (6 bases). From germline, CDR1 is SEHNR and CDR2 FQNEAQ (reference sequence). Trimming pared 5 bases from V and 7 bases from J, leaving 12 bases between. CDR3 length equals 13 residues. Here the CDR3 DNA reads TGTGCCAGCAGCCCTACAGGGAGTAACATTCAGTACTTC. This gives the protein CASSPTGSNIQYF.

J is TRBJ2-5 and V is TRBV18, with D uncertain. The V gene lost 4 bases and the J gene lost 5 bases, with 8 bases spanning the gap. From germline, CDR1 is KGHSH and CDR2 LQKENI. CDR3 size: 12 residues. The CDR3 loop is CASSLSRETQYF. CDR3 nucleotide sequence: TGTGCCAGCTCACTTTCTAGGGAGACCCAGTACTTC.

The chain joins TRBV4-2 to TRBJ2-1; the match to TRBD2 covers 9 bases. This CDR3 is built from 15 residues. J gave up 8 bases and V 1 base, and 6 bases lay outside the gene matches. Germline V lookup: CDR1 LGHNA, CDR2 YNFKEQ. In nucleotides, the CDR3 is TGTGCCAGCAGCCAAGTAGAGCGGGAGGTGGATGAGCAGTTCTTC. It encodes CASSQVEREVDEQFF.

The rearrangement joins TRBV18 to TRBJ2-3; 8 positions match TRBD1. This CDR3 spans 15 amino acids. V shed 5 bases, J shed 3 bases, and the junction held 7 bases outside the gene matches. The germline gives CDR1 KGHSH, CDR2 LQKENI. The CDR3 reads CASSGRQGSTDTQYF. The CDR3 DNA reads TGTGCCAGCTCAGGGAGACAGGGGTCTACAGATACGCAGTATTTT.

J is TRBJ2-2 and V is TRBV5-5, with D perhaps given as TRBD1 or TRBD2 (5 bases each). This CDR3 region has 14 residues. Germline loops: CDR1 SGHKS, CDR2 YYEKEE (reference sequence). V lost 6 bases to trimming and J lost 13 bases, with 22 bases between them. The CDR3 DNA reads TGTGCCAGCACCTGGGGGAACTCGGGTCTGGGGCTGTTTTTT. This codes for CASTWGNSGLGLFF. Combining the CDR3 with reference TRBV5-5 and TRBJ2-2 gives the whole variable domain DAGVTQSPTHLIKTRGQQVTLRCSPISGHKSVSWYQQVLGQGPQFIFQYYEKEERGRGNFPDRFSARQFPNYSSELNVNALLLGDSALYLCASTWGNSGLGLFFGEGSRLTVL.

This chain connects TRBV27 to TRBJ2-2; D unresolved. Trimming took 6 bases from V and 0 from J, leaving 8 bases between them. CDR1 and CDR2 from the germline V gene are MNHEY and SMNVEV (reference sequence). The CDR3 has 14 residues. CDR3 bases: TGTGCCAGCAGGCCTGCTCCGAACACCGGGGAGCTGTTTTTT. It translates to CASRPAPNTGELFF.

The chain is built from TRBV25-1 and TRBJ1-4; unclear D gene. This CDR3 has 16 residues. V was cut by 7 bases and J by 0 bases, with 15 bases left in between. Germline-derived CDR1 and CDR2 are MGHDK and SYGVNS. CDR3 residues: CASTRGLLTTNEKLFF. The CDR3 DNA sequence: TGTGCCAGCACCCGTGGCCTACTAACAACTAATGAAAAACTGTTTTTT.

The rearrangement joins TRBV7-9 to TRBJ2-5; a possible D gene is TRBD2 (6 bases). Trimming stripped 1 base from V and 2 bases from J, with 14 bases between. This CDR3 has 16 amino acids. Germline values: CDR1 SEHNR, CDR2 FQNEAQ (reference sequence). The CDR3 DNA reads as TGTGCCAGCAGCTTAGGGGTTGGGGGACTGCAAGAGACCCAGTACTTC. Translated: CASSLGVGGLQETQYF.

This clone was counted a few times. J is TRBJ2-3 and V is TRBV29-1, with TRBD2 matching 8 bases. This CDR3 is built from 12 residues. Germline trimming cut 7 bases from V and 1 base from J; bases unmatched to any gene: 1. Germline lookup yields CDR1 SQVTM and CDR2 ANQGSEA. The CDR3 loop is CSGRGGTDTQYF. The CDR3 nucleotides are TGCAGCGGGCGGGGGGGCACAGATACGCAGTATTTT.

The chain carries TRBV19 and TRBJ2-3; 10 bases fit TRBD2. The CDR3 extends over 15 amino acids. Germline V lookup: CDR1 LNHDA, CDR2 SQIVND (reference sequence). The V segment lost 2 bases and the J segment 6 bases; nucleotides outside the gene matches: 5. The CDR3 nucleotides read TGTGCCAGTAGTATAATCACTAGCGGGACCGATACGCAGTATTTT. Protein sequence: CASSIITSGTDTQYF.